This T cell receptor beta chain was recovered during a study of T cell responses to AZD1222 COVID-19 vaccine. Study results and limitations: Variant regions that are unmutated are reportedly the target of nearly half of spike-specific TCRs. Spike as a whole was targeted by vaccine-associated CD4 TCRs, dominant at 160-218 and 743-854. Elevations in Spike-specific TCR breadth and depth followed administration of two AZD1222 doses.

Turning to this clone: The antigen remains undetermined.

V lost 1 base to trimming and J lost 6 bases, with 13 bases between them. This CDR3 comprises 15 residues. In germline, CDR1 is SGHRS, CDR2 YFSETQ. TCRdb keeps only in-frame clones here, not all; method: immunoSEQ multiplex PCR. The repertoire holds around 130,000 clones, with 90% as singletons. This TCR came from an adult who received the MenACWY meningococcal vaccine as a control. The genes are TRBV5-1 and TRBJ2-2; D call uncertain. Here the sequenced sample was peripheral blood, taken 28 days after the second dose of the MenACWY control vaccine. The chain's CDR3 is CASSLTERRPGELFF. The CDR3 DNA reads as TGCGCCAGCAGCTTGACTGAACGGCGACCCGGGGAGCTGTTTTTT.